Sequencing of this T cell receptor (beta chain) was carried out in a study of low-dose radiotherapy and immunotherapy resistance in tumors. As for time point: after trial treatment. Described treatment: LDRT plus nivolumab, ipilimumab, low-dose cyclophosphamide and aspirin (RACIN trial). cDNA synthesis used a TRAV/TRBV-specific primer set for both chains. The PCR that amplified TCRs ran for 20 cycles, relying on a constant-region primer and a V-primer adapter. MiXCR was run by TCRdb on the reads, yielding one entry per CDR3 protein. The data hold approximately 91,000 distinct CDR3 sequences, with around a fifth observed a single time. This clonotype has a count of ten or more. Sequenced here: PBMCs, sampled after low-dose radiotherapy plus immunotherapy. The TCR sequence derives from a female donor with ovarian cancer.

For the CDR3, the DNA is TGTGCCAGCAGCTGGGACAGGGTTTGGGCTTTCTTT. Amino acids: CASSWDRVWAFF. This sequence joins TRBV28 and TRBJ1-1; 9 bases fit TRBD1. The V segment lost 6 bases and the J segment 11 bases; nucleotides outside the gene matches: 7. CDR1 and CDR2 from the germline V gene are MDHEN and SYDVKM. The CDR3 length is 12 residues. The whole variable domain, remainder taken from reference TRBV28 and TRBJ1-1, is DVKVTQSSRYLVKRTGEKVFLECVQDMDHENMFWYRQDPGLGLRLIYFSYDVKMKEKGDIPEGYSVSREKKERFSLILESASTNQTSMYLCASSWDRVWAFFGQGTRLTVV.